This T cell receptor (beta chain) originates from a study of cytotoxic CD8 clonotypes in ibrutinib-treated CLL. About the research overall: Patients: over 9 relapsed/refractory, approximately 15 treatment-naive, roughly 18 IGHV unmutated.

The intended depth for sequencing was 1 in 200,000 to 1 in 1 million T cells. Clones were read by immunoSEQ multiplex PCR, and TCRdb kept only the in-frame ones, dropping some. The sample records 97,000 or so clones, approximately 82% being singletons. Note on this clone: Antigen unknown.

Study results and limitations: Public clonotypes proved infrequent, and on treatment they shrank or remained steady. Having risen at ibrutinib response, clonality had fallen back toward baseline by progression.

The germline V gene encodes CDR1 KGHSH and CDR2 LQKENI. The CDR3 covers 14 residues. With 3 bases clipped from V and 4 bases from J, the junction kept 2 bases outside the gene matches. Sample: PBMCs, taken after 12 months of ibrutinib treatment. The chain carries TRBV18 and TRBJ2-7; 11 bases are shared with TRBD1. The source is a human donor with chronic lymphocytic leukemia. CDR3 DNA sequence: TGTGCCAGCTCACCTGGGGACAGGGGGTACGAGCAGTACTTC. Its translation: CASSPGDRGYEQYF.